This is a list of T cell receptor beta chains from one sample in a study of T cell clusters in autoimmune cytopenias. For each CDR3 protein, TCRdb gives one entry from its re-call of the multiplex PCR reads, without DNA. The sample includes a few hundred distinct CDR3 sequences. Separately, the same data were catalogued under a study of T cell repertoires in aging, cancer and after chemotherapy.

The sample consisted of peripheral blood. These receptors came from a human donor in good health. CDR3s include the opening cysteine and the closing phenylalanine or tryptophan. Size values are once, few and many counts, or a class for expanded clones, and some rows have none.

j_call v_call clone_size cdr3_aa
TRBJ1-1 TRBV10-3 large CAISDGVPSDTEAFF
TRBJ2-7 TRBV20-1 medium-sized CSAAHDSPYEQYF
TRBJ2-3 TRBV7-2 . CASSLRSGTGYTDTQYF
TRBJ1-3 TRBV20-1 . CSARVGRLSSGNTIYF
TRBJ1-2 TRBV30 . CAWSGRDSEYGYTF
TRBJ2-2 TRBV6-2/TRBV6-3 . CASSYSGLRGGELFF
TRBJ1-3 TRBV6-6 . CASSPGAVSGNTIYF
TRBJ1-2 TRBV11-1 hyperexpanded CASSTAGTAAGGYTF
TRBJ1-4 TRBV2 . CASSEDRTTNEKLFF
TRBJ2-1 TRBV29-1 . CSVDLGKGNNEQFF
TRBJ2-1 TRBV6-4 . CASSDVTLGTSGVNEQFF
TRBJ2-7 TRBV20-1 large CSATTGVGLAGHEQYF
TRBJ1-2 TRBV19 . CASSLDREHYGYTF
TRBJ2-7 TRBV13 . CASSSLAGARREQYF
TRBJ2-7 TRBV5-5 . CASSLDGAPYEQYF
TRBJ2-1 TRBV19 . CASSIGGDSYNEQFF
TRBJ2-7 TRBV19 . CASSQTNSYEQYF
TRBJ2-1 TRBV19 . CASSIRTSGGDSYNEQFF
TRBJ1-1 TRBV6-1 . CASGGGASRWWAFF
TRBJ2-7 TRBV5-5 hyperexpanded CASSFKTYEQYF